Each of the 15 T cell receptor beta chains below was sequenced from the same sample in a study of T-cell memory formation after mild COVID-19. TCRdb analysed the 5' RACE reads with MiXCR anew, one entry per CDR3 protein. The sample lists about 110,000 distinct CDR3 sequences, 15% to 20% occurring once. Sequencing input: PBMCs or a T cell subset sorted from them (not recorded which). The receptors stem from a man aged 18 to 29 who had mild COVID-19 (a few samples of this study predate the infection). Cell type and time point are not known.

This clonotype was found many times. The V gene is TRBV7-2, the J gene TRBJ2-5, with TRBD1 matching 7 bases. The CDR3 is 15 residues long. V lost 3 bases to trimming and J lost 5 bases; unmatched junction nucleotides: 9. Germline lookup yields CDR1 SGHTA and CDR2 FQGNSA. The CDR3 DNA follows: TGTGCCAGCAGCTTCGCGAAAGGGGGCGGCGAGACCCAGTACTTC. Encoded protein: CASSFAKGGGETQYF.

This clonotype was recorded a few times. CDR3 in DNA: TGTGCCAGCAGCTTGCGAGGAGGATCGGGAGAGACCCAGTACTTC. The encoded protein is CASSLRGGSGETQYF. The chain combines TRBV5-6 with TRBJ2-5, with D possibly being TRBD2 (5 bases). The length of the CDR3 is 15 residues. V was trimmed by 1 base and J by 4 bases, leaving 14 bases between them. Germline CDR1 SGHDT, CDR2 YYEEEE.

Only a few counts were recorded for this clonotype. CDR3 in DNA: TGCGCCAGCAGCCAAGAAGGGACAGGGGAGGGGAAACTGTTTTTT. Its translation is CASSQEGTGEGKLFF. The V call is TRBV4-3, the J call TRBJ1-4; TRBD1 aligns across 10 bases. With V trimmed by 0 bases and J by 11 bases, 6 bases remained unmatched. This CDR3 comprises 15 residues. From germline, CDR1 is LGHNA and CDR2 YSLEER.

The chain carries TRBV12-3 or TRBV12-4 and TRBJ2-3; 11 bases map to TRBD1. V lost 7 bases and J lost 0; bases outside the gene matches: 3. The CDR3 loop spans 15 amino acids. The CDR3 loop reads CASTGQGASTDTQYF. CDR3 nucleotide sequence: TGTGCCAGCACCGGACAGGGGGCAAGCACAGATACGCAGTATTTT.

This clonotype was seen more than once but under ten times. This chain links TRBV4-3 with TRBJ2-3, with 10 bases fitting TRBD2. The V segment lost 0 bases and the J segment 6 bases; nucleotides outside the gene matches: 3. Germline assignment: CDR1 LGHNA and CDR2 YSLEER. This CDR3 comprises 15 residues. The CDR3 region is CASSQDQRGGDTQYF. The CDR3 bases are TGCGCCAGCAGCCAAGATCAGCGGGGGGGCGATACGCAGTATTTT.

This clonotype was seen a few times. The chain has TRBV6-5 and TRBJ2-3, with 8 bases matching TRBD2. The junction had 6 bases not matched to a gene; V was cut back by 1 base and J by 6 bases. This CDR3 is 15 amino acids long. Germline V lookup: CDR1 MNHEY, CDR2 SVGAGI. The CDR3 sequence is CASSYFGGARDTQYF. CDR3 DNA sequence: TGTGCCAGCAGTTACTTCGGGGGGGCCCGGGATACGCAGTATTTT.

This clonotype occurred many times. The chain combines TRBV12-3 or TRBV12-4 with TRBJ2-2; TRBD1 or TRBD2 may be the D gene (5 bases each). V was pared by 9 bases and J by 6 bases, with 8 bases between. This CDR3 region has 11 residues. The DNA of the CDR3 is TGTGCCAGTCGAGGGGCCGGGGAGCTGTTTTTT. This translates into CASRGAGELFF.

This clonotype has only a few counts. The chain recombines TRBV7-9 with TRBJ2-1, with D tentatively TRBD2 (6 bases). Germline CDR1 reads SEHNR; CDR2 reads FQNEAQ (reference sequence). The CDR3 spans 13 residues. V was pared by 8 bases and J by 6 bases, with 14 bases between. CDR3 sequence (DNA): TGTGCCAGCCGCAGGGAGGAGGGCAATGAGCAGTTCTTC. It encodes CASRREEGNEQFF.

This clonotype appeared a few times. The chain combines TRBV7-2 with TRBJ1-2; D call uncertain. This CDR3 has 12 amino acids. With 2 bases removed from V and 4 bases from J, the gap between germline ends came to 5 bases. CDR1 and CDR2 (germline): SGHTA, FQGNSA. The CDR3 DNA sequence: TGTGCCAGCAGCTTAAACCCCTATGGCTACACCTTC. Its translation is CASSLNPYGYTF. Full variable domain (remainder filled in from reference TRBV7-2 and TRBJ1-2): GAGVSQSPSNKVTEKGKDVELRCDPISGHTALYWYRQSLGQGLEFLIYFQGNSAPDKSGLPSDRFSAERTGGSVSTLTIQRTQQEDSAVYLCASSLNPYGYTFGSGTRLTVV.

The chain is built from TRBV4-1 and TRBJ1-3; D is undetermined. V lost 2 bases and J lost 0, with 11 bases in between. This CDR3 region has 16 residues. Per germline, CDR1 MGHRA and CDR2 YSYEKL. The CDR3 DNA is TGCGCCAGCAGCCAACCCGGCCGCAACTCTGGAAACACCATATATTTT. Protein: CASSQPGRNSGNTIYF.

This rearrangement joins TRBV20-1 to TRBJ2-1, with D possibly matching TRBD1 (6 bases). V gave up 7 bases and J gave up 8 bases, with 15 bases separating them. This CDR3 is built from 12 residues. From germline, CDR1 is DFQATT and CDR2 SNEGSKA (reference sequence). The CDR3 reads CSVRRGHDEQFF. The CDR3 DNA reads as TGCAGTGTTCGACGGGGACACGATGAGCAGTTCTTC.

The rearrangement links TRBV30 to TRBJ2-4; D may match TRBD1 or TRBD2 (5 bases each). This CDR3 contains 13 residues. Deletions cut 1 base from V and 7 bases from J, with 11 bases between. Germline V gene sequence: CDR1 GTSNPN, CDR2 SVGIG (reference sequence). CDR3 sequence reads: CAWSGWDPNIQYF. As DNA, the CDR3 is TGTGCCTGGAGTGGATGGGACCCTAACATTCAGTACTTC.

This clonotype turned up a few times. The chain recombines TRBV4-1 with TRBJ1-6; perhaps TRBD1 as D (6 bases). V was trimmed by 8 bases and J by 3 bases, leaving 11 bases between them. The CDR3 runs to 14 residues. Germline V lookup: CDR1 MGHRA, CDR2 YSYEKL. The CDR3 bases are TGCGCCAGCGGACAGAGCCTCTATAATTCACCCCTCCACTTT. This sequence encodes CASGQSLYNSPLHF.

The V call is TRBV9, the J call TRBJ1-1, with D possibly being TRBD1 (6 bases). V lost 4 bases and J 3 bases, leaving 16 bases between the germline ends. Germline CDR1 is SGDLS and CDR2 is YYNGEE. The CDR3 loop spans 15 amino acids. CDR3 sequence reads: CASSTRRGSDTEAFF. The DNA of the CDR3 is TGTGCCAGCAGCACCCGGAGGGGGTCGGACACTGAAGCTTTCTTT.

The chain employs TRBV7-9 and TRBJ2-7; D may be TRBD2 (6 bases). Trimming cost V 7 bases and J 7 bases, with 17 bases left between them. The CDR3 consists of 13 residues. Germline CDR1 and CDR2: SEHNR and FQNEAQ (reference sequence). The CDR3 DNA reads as TGTGCCAGCACCGCGGCGGGGACGAGGGAGCAGTACGTC. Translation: CASTAAGTREQYV.